Detailed here is one T cell receptor (beta chain). The data derive from a study of blood T cell repertoires in COVID-19. Study details: Samples of COVID-19 (acute and convalescent) were obtained from the United States, Italy and Spain.

Sequencing was performed with immunoSEQ multiplex PCR; in TCRdb, only in-frame clones are kept and a portion is missing. The repertoire holds 250,000 to 300,000 clones, with roughly 90% as singletons. CDR3 length: 16 residues. V was trimmed by 0 bases and J by 0 bases, leaving 11 bases between them. From germline, CDR1 is SGHRS and CDR2 YFSETQ. The chain couples TRBV5-1 to TRBJ2-3; a weak D match, TRBD2 (6 bases). Sample: peripheral blood. The clonotype comes from a woman between 25 and 40 years old with active or convalescent COVID-19. DNA for the CDR3: TGCGCCAGCAGCTTGGACCCGGGGACTAGCACAGATACGCAGTATTTT. Protein product: CASSLDPGTSTDTQYF.